The sample holds a few counts of the clone carrying this T cell receptor beta chain. Its antigen is currently unknown. The sample comes from a study of beta chain features in type 1 diabetes. This CDR3 has 11 residues. The V gene's germline CDR1 is SGHRS and CDR2 YFSETQ. V was clipped by 3 bases and J by 4 bases, with 5 bases between them. The authors reverse transcribed all of the isolated RNA, so sequencing captured expressed TCRB transcripts. Millions of reads was the average for naive, central memory and regulatory T cell samples. Sequenced by immunoSEQ multiplex PCR; TCRdb stores in-frame clones only, minus some. Of over 600,000 clones in the sample, 9.5% to 15% were seen once. The study, taken as a whole, reports: The study found moderately but significantly shorter TCRB CDR3s in all four CD4+ subsets of Type 1 diabetes patients.

The chain couples TRBV5-1 to TRBJ2-7; D call uncertain. This sequence was found in a man younger than 45 with type 1 diabetes. The sequenced material came from naive CD4+ T cells from blood. The CDR3 DNA follows: TGCGCCAGCAGCTCCGAATACGAGCAGTACTTC. Translating gives CASSSEYEQYF.